This T cell receptor (beta chain) was sequenced during a study of long-term antiretroviral therapy in people with HIV. A word on this clone: Its antigen is as yet unknown.

The assay, immunoSEQ v3.0, was run at survey level. Assay: immunoSEQ multiplex PCR; the TCRdb copy retains only in-frame clones and omits some. This table holds some 28,000 clones, 85% to 95% found once. United States facilities provided treatment to all participants with HIV. General study results and limits: Diversity measured after ART increased yet remained under transplant donor controls.

CDR1 MNHEY and CDR2 SVGAGI come from the germline V gene. The CDR3 covers 13 residues. With V trimmed by 6 bases and J by 8 bases, 7 bases remained unmatched. Sequenced material: unsorted PBMCs, taken 5.3 years after starting antiretroviral therapy. V is TRBV6-5 and J is TRBJ2-1; TRBD1 matches at 7 bases. The receptor was isolated from a man between 45 and 60 years old with HIV. The CDR3 protein is CASSLGQLDEQFF. The CDR3 bases are TGTGCCAGCAGCCTGGGACAGCTGGATGAGCAGTTCTTC.